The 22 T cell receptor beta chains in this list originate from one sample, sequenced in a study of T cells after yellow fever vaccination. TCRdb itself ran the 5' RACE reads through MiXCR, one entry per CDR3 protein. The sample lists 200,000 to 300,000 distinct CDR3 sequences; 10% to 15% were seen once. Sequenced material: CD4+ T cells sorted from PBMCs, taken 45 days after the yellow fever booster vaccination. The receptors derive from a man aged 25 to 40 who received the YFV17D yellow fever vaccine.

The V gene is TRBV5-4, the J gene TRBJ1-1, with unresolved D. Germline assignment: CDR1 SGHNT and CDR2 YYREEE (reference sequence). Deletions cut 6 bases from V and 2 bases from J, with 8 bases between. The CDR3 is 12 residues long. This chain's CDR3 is CASNSPNTEAFF. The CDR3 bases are TGTGCCAGCAACTCCCCTAACACTGAAGCTTTCTTT.

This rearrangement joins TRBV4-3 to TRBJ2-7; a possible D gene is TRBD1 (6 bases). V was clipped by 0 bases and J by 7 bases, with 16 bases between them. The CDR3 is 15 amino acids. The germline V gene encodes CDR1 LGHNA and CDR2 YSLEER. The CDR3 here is CASSQDSNRVREQYF. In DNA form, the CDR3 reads TGCGCCAGCAGCCAAGATAGTAACAGGGTACGGGAGCAGTACTTC.

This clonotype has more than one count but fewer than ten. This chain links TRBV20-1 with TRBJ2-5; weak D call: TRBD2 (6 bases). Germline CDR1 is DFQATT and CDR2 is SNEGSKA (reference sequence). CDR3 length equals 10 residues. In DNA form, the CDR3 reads TGCAGCTCGGGGGAGCCAACCCAGTACTTC. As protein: CSSGEPTQYF.

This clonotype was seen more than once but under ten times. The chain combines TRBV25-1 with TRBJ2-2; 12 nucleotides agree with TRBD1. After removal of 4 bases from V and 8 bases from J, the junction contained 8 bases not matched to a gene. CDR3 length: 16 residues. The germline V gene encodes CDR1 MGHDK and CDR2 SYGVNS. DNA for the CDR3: TGTGCCAGCAGTGGGGGGACAGGGGGCTTCTTTGGGGAGCTGTTTTTT. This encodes CASSGGTGGFFGELFF. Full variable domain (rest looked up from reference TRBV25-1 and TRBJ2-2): EADIYQTPRYLVIGTGKKITLECSQTMGHDKMYWYQQDPGMELHLIHYSYGVNSTEKGDLSSESTVSRIRTEHFPLTLESARPSHTSQYLCASSGGTGGFFGELFFGEGSRLTVL.

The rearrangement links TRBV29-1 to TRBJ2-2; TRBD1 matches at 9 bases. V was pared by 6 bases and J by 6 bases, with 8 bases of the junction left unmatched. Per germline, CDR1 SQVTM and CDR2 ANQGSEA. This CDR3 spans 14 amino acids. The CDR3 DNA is TGCAGCGTGGGGGACAGGGCAATACCCGGGGAGCTGTTTTTT. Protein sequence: CSVGDRAIPGELFF.

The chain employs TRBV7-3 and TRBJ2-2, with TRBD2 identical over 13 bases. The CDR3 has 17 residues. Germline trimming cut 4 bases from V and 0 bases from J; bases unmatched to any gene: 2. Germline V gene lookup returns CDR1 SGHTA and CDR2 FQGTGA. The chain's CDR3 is CASSSGLAGANTGELFF. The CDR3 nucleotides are TGTGCCAGCAGCTCCGGACTAGCGGGAGCGAACACCGGGGAGCTGTTTTTT.

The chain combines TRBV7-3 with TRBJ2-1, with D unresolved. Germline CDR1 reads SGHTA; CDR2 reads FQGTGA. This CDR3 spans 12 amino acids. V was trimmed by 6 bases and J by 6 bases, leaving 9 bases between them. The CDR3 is CASSQYSNEQFF. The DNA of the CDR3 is TGTGCCAGCAGTCAATACAGCAATGAGCAGTTCTTC.

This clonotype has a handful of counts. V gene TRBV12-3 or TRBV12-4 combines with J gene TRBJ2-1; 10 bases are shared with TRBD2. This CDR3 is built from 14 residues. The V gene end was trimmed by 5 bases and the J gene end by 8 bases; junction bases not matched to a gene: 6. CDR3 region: CASSQAGGPYEQFF. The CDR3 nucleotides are TGTGCCAGCAGTCAAGCGGGAGGGCCATATGAGCAGTTCTTC.

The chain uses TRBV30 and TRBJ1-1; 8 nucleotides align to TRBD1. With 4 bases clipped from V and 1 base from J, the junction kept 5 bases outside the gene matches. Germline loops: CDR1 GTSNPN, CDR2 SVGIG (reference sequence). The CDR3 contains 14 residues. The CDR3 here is CAWKNRGGNTEAFF. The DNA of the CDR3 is TGTGCCTGGAAAAACAGGGGGGGGAACACTGAAGCTTTCTTT. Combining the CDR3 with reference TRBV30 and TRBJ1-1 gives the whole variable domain SQTIHQWPATLVQPVGSPLSLECTVEGTSNPNLYWYRQAAGRGLQLLFYSVGIGQISSEVPQNLSASRPQDRQFILSSKKLLLSDSGFYLCAWKNRGGNTEAFFGQGTRLTVV.

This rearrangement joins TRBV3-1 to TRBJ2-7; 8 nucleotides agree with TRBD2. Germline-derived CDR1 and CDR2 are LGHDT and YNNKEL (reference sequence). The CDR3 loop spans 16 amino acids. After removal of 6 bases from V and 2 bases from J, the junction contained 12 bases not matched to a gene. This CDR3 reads CASSRPLAGRAYEQYF. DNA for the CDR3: TGTGCCAGCAGTCGTCCCCTAGCGGGCCGCGCCTACGAGCAGTACTTC.

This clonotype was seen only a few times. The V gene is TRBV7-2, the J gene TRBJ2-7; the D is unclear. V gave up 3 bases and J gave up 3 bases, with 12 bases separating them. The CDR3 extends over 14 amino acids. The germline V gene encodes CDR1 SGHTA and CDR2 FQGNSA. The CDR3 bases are TGTGCCAGCAGCTTTTTGGCGCAAAACTACGAGCAGTACTTC. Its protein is CASSFLAQNYEQYF.

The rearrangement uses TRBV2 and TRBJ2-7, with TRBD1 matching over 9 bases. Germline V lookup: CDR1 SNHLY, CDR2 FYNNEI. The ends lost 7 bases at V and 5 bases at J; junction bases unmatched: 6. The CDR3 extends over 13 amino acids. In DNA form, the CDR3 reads TGTGCCAGCACTGGGACAGGGAGCGACGAGCAGTACTTC. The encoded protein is CASTGTGSDEQYF.

CDR3 DNA: TGTGCCAGCAGCTCCGACCCCAGCTACGAGCAGTACTTC. It specifies CASSSDPSYEQYF. V gene TRBV7-2 combines with J gene TRBJ2-7; D gene unclear. This CDR3 has 13 residues. The germline V and J ends were trimmed by 4 bases and 3 bases, with 10 bases remaining between them. In germline, CDR1 is SGHTA, CDR2 FQGNSA.

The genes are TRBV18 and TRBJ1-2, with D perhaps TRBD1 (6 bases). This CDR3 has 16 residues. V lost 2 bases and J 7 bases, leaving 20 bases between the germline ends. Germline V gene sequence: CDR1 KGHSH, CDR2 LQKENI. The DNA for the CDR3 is TGTGCCAGCTCACCAAACGAGATGTTATCAGGGGCTGGCTACACCTTC. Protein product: CASSPNEMLSGAGYTF.

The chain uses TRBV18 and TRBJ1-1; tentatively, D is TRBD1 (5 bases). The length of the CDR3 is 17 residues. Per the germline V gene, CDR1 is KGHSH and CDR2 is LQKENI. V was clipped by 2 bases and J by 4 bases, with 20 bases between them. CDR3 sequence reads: CASSPWGKRSGLTEAFF. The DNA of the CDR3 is TGTGCCAGCTCACCATGGGGGAAACGATCTGGGCTCACTGAAGCTTTCTTT.

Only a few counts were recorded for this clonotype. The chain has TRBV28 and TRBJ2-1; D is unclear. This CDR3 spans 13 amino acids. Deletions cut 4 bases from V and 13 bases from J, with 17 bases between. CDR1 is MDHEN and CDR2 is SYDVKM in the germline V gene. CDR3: CASSSLTGFTQFF. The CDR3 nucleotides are TGTGCCAGCAGTTCCCTGACCGGGTTTACCCAGTTCTTC.

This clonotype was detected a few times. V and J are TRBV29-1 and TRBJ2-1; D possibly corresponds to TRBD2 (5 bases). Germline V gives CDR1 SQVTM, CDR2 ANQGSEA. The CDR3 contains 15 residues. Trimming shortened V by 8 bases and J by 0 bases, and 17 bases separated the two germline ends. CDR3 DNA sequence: TGCAGCTTATCGAGGGTACTAAGCTCCTACAATGAGCAGTTCTTC. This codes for CSLSRVLSSYNEQFF.

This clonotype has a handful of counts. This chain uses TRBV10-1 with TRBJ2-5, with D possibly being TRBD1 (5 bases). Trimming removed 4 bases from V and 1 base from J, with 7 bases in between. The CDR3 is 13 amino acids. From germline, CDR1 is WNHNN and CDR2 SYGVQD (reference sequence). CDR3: CASSADIQETQYF. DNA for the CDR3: TGCGCCAGCAGTGCGGACATCCAAGAGACCCAGTACTTC.

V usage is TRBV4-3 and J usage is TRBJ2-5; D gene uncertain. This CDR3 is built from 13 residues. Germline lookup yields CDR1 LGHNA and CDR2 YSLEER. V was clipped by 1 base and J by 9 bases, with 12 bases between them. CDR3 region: CASSQGVGVAQYF. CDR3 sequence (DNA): TGCGCCAGCAGCCAAGGGGTTGGCGTGGCCCAGTACTTC.

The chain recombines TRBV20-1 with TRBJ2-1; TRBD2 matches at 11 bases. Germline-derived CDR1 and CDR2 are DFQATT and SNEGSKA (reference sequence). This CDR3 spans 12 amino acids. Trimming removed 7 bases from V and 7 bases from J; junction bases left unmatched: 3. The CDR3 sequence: CSGLAGNNEQFF. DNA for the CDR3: TGCAGTGGACTAGCGGGAAATAATGAGCAGTTCTTC.

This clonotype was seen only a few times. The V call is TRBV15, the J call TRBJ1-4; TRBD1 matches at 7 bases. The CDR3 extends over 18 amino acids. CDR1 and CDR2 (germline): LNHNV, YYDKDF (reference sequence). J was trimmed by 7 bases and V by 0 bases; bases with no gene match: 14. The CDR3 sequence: CATSRDGSYRGGGEKLFF. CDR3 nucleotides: TGTGCCACCAGCAGAGATGGCAGCTACAGGGGAGGCGGTGAAAAACTGTTTTTT.

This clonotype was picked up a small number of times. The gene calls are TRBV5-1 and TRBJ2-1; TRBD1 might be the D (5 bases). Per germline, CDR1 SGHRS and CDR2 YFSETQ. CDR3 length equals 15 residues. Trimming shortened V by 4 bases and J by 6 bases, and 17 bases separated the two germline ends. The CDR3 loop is CASSRTTDLRNEQFF. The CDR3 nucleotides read TGCGCCAGCAGCCGGACGACAGACCTACGCAATGAGCAGTTCTTC. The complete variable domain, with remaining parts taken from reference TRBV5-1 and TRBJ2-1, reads KAGVTQTPRYLIKTRGQQVTLSCSPISGHRSVSWYQQTPGQGLQFLFEYFSETQRNKGNFPGRFSGRQFSNSRSEMNVSTLELGDSALYLCASSRTTDLRNEQFFGPGTRLTVL.